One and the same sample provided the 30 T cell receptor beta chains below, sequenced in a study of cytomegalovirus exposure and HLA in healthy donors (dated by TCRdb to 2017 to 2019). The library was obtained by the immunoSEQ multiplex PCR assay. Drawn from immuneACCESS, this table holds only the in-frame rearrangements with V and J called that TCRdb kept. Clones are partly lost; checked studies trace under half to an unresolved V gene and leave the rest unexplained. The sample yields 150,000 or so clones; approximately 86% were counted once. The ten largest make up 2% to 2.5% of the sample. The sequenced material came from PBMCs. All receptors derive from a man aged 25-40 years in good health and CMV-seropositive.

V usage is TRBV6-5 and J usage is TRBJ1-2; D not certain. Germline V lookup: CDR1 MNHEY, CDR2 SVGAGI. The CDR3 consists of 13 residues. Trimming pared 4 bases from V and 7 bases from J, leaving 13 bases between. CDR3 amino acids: CASSSERVSGYTF. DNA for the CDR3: TGTGCCAGCAGTTCCGAGCGGGTATCTGGCTACACCTTC.

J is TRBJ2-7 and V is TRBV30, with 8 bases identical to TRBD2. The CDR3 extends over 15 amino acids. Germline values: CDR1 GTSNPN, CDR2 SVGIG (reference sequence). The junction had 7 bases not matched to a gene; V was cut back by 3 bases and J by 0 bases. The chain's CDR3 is CAWRDTGTSSYEQYF. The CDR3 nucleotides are TGTGCCTGGAGGGACACCGGGACTAGCTCCTACGAGCAGTACTTC.

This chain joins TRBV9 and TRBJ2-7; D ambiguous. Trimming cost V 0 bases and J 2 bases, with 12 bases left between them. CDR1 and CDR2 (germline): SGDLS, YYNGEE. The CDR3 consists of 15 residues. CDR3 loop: CASSVGEVLAYEQYF. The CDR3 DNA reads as TGTGCCAGCAGCGTAGGAGAAGTACTCGCCTACGAGCAGTACTTC.

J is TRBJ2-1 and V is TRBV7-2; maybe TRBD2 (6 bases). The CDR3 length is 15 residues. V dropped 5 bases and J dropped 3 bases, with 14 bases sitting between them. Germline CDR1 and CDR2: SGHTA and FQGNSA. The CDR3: CASSRGTGHYNEQFF. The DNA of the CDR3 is TGTGCCAGCAGCCGGGGGACTGGCCACTACAATGAGCAGTTCTTC.

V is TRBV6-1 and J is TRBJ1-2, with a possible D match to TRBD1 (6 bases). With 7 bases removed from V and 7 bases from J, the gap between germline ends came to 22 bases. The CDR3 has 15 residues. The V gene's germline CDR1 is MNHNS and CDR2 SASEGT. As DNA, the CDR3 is TGTGCCAGCACTCTAGGACAGCCCCGTTGGAGTGGCTACACCTTC. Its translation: CASTLGQPRWSGYTF.

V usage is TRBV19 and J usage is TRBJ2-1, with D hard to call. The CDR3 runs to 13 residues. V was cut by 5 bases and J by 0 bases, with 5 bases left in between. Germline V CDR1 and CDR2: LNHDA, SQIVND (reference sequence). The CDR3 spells CASSPLSYNEQFF. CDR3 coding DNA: TGTGCCAGTAGTCCCCTCTCCTACAATGAGCAGTTCTTC.

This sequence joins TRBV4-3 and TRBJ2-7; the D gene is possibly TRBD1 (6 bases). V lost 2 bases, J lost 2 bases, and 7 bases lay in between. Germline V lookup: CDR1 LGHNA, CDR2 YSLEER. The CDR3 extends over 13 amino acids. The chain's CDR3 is CASSQSGAYEQYF. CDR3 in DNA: TGCGCCAGCAGCCAATCAGGGGCCTACGAGCAGTACTTC.

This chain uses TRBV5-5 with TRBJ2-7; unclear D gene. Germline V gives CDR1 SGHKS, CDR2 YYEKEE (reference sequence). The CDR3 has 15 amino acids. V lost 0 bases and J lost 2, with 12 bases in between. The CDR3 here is CASSLALAVPYEQYF. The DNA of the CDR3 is TGTGCCAGCAGCTTGGCCCTGGCAGTCCCCTACGAGCAGTACTTC.

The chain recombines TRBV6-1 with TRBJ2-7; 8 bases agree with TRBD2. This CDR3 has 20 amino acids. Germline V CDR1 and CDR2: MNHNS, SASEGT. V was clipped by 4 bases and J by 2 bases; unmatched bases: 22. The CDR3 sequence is CASSVTLAGPVVPRPYEQYF. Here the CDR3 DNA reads TGTGCCAGCAGTGTCACTCTAGCGGGTCCGGTAGTACCCCGCCCCTACGAGCAGTACTTC.

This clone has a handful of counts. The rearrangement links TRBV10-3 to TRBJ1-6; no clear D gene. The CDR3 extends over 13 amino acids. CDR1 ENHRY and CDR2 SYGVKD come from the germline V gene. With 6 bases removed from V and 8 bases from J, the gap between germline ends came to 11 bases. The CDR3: CAISSGSDSPLHF. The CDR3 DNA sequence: TGTGCCATCAGCTCAGGTTCGGATTCACCCCTCCACTTT.

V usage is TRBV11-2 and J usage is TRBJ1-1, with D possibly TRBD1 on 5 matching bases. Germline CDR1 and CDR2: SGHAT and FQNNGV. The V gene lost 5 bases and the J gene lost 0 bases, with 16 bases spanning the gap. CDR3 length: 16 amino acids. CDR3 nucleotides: TGTGCCAGCAGCCGTGGAGGGGTAGGCATGAACACTGAAGCTTTCTTT. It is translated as CASSRGGVGMNTEAFF. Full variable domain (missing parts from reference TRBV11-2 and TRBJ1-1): EAGVAQSPRYKIIEKRQSVAFWCNPISGHATLYWYQQILGQGPKLLIQFQNNGVVDDSQLPKDRFSAERLKGVDSTLKIQPAKLEDSAVYLCASSRGGVGMNTEAFFGQGTRLTVV.

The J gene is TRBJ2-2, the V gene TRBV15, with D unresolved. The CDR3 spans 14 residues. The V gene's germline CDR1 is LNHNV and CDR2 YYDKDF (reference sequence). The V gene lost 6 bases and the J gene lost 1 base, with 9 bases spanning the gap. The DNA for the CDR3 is TGTGCCACCAGGGTAACGGGGAACACCGGGGAGCTGTTTTTT. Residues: CATRVTGNTGELFF.

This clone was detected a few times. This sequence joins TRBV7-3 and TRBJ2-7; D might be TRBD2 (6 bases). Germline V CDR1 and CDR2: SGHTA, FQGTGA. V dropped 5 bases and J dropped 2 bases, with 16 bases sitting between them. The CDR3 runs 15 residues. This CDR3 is CASSLHPGGTYEQYF. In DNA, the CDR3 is TGTGCCAGCAGCCTACATCCCGGGGGTACCTACGAGCAGTACTTC.

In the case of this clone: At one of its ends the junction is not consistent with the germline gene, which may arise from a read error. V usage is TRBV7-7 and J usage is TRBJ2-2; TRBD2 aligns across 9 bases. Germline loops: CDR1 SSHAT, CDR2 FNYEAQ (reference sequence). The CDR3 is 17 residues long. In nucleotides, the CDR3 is TGTGCTAGCAGCTTAAGTAGCGGGGGCGCGAACACCGGGGAGCTGTTTTTT. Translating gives CASSLSSGGANTGELFF. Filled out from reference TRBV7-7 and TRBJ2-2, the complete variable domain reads GAGVSQSPRYKVTKRGQDVTLRCDPISSHATLYWYQQALGQGPEFLTYFNYEAQPDKSGLPSDRFSAERPEGSISTLTIQRTEQRDSAMYRCASSLSSGGANTGELFFGEGSRLTVL.

The CDR3 here is CASTPGTESREQYF. The DNA of the CDR3 is TGTGCCAGCACCCCCGGGACAGAATCGCGCGAGCAGTACTTC. The rearrangement links TRBV7-9 to TRBJ2-7, with TRBD1 identical over 7 bases. This CDR3 region has 14 residues. J was trimmed by 6 bases and V by 7 bases; bases with no gene match: 12. Germline assignment: CDR1 SEHNR and CDR2 FQNEAQ (reference sequence). The full variable domain, completed using reference TRBV7-9 and TRBJ2-7, is DTGVSQNPRHKITKRGQNVTFRCDPISEHNRLYWYRQTLGQGPEFLTYFQNEAQLEKSRLLSDRFSAERPKGSFSTLEIQRTEQGDSAMYLCASTPGTESREQYFGPGTRLTVT.

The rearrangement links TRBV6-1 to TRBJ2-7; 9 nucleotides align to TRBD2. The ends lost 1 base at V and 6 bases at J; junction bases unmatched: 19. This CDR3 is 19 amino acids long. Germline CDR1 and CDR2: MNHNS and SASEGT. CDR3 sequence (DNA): TGTGCCAGCAGTGAAGGGTTTGCGCAGCGGGGGGCCCGAGGGCTCGAGCAGTACTTC. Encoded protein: CASSEGFAQRGARGLEQYF.

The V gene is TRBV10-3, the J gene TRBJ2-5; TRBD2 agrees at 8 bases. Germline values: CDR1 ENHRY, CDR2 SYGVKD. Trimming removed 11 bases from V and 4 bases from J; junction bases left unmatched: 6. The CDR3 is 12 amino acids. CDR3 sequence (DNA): TGTGCCGTACGCGGGGGGAGAGAGACCCAGTACTTC. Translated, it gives CAVRGGRETQYF.

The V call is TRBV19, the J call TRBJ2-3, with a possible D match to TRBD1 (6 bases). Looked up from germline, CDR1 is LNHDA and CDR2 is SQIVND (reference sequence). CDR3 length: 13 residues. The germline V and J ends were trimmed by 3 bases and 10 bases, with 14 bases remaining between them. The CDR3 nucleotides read TGTGCCAGTAGTATGGATGGGAGACAGGCGCAGTATTTT. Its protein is CASSMDGRQAQYF.

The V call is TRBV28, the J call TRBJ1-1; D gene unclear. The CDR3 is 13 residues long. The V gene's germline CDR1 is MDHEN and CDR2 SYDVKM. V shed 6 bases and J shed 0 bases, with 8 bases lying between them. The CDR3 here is CASSPTVNTEAFF. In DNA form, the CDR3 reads TGTGCCAGCAGCCCCACGGTGAACACTGAAGCTTTCTTT.

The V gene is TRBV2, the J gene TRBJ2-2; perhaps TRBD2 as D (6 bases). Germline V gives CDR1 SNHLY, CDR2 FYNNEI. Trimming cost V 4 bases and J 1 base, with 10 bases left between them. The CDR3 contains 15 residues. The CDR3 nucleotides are TGTGCCAGCAGTGGCCCTAGCGTGAACACCGGGGAGCTGTTTTTT. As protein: CASSGPSVNTGELFF.

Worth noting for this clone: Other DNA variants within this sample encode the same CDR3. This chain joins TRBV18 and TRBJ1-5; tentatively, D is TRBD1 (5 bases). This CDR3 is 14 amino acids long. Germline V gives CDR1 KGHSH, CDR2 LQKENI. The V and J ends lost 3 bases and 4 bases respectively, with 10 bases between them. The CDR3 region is CASSPPGGNQPQHF. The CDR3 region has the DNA TGTGCCAGCTCACCCCCCGGGGGAAATCAGCCCCAGCATTTT.

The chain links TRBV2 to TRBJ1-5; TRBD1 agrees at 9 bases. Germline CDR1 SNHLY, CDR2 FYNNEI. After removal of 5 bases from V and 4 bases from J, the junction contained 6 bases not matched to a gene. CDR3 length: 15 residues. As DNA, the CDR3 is TGTGCCAGCAGTTATGGACAGGGGCAAAATCAGCCCCAGCATTTT. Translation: CASSYGQGQNQPQHF.

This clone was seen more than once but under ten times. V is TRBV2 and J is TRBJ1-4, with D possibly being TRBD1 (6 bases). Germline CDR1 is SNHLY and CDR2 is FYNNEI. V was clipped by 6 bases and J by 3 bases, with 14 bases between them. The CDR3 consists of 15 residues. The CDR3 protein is CASRGQSLPNEKLFF. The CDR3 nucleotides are TGTGCCAGCAGAGGACAGAGCTTGCCTAATGAAAAACTGTTTTTT.

CDR3 protein: CASSPGTGGNQPQHF. The CDR3 region has the DNA TGTGCCAGCAGTCCAGGGACAGGGGGCAATCAGCCCCAGCATTTT. V gene TRBV27 combines with J gene TRBJ1-5; 10 nucleotides line up with TRBD1. The V and J ends lost 5 bases and 2 bases, in that order; junction bases with no gene match: 3. The CDR3 extends over 15 amino acids. Germline V lookup: CDR1 MNHEY, CDR2 SMNVEV (reference sequence).

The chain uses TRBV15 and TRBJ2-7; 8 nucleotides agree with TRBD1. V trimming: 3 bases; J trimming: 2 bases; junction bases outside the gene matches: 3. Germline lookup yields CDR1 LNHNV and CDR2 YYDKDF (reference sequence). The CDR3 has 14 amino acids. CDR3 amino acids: CATSRDRDTYEQYF. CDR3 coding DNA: TGTGCCACCAGCAGGGACAGGGACACCTACGAGCAGTACTTC. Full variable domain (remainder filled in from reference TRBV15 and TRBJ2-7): DAMVIQNPRYQVTQFGKPVTLSCSQTLNHNVMYWYQQKSSQAPKLLFHYYDKDFNNEADTPDNFQSRRPNTSFCFLDIRSPGLGDTAMYLCATSRDRDTYEQYFGPGTRLTVT.

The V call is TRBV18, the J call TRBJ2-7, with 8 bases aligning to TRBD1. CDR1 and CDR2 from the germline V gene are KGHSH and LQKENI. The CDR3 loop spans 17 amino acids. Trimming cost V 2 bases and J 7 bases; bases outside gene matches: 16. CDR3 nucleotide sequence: TGTGCCAGCTCACCATTAATTCCGGGACAGGCGCTGGGTGAGCAGTACTTC. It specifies CASSPLIPGQALGEQYF.

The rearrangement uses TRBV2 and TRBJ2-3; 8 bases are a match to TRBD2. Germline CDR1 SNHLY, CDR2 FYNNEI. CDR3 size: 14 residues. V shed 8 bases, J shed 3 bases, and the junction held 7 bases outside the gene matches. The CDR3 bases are TGTGCCAGCCGGGGGGGGATGGGGACAGATACGCAGTATTTT. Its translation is CASRGGMGTDTQYF.

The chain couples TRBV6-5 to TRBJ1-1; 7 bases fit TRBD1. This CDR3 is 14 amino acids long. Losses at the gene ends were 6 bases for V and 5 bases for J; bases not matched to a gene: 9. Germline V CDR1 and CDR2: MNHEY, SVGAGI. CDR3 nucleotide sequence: TGTGCCAGCAGCCTTTACAGGGGCGAAACTGAAGCTTTCTTT. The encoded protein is CASSLYRGETEAFF.

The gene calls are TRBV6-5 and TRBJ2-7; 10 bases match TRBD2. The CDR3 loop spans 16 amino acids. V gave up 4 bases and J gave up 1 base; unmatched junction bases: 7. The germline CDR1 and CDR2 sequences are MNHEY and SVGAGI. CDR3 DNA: TGTGCCAGCAGTTGGGATAGCGGGGGGACATCCTACGAGCAGTACTTC. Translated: CASSWDSGGTSYEQYF.

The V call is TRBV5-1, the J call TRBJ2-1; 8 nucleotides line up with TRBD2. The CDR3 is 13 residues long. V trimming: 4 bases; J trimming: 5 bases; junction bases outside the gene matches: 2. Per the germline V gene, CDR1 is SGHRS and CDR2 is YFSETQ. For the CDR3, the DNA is TGCGCCAGCAGCCTCGGGGGGGACAATGAGCAGTTCTTC. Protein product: CASSLGGDNEQFF.